The TCR beta chain described here comes from a study of blood T cell repertoires in COVID-19. Germline V gene data show CDR1 as SGDLS and CDR2 as YYNGEE. The CDR3 sequence is 15 residues long. V lost 0 bases, J lost 7 bases, and 17 bases lay in between. Per the authors' pipeline: Researchers report that nucleated cell counts were estimated from reference gene primer amplification. Profiling relied on immunoSEQ multiplex PCR, and the TCRdb table lists in-frame clones only, not all of them. V, J and clone size are taken as reported in that table, and D and trimming were inferred from the DNA itself. The sample records 160,000 or so clones, roughly 80% being singletons.

The chain joins TRBV9 to TRBJ2-7; D is possibly TRBD2 (5 bases). Material for sequencing was peripheral blood. The source of this sequence is an elderly woman with acute or convalescent COVID-19. As DNA, the CDR3 is TGTGCCAGCAGCGTAGAGCCTAGCCCTCACGGTGAGCAGTACTTC. Translating it yields CASSVEPSPHGEQYF.